This is a list of T cell receptor beta chains from one sample in a study of T-cell memory formation after mild COVID-19. TCRdb independently ran MiXCR on the 5' RACE reads; one entry per CDR3 protein. The table lists under 350,000 distinct CDR3 sequences, 15% to 20% of them singletons. The sample was PBMCs or a T cell subset sorted from them (not recorded which). Receptors were obtained from a man between 18 and 35 years old who had mild COVID-19 (a few samples of this study predate the infection). Cell type and time point are not known. CDR3s include the opening cysteine and the closing phenylalanine or tryptophan. D genes are given only for firm matches. For some rows the clone size is stated as once, few or many, or as a class when expanded; others skip it.

d_call	v_call	j_call	clone_size	cdr3_aa	cdr3_nt
TRBD1	TRBV7-9	TRBJ2-1	few	CASSEWTGSSGEQFF	TGTGCCAGCAGCGAATGGACAGGGTCCAGCGGTGAGCAGTTCTTC
-	TRBV2	TRBJ2-2	-	CASNAGRITGELFF	TGTGCCAGCAACGCAGGACGGATCACCGGGGAGCTGTTTTTT
TRBD1	TRBV18	TRBJ2-7	-	CASSPAGQGGNEQYF	TGTGCCAGCTCACCCGCCGGACAGGGAGGTAACGAGCAGTACTTC
-	TRBV5-1	TRBJ2-1	-	CASSLERTDYNEQFF	TGCGCCAGCAGCTTGGAACGGACAGACTACAATGAGCAGTTCTTC
TRBD1	TRBV4-1	TRBJ1-2	few	CASSQGPGGAYGYTF	TGCGCCAGCAGCCAAGGACCAGGGGGCGCTTATGGCTACACCTTC
-	TRBV5-1	TRBJ2-5	many	CASSLSSGQETQYF	TGCGCCAGCAGCTTGAGTTCTGGTCAGGAGACCCAGTACTTC
TRBD1	TRBV13	TRBJ1-1	few	CASGAGQPNTEAFF	TGTGCCAGCGGGGCGGGACAGCCAAACACTGAAGCTTTCTTT
-	TRBV12-3/TRBV12-4	TRBJ2-2	few	CASSKITGELFF	TGTGCCAGCAGTAAAATCACCGGGGAGCTGTTTTTT
TRBD2	TRBV12-3/TRBV12-4	TRBJ2-3	few	CASSFIAGVTDTQYF	TGTGCCAGCAGTTTCATAGCGGGGGTCACAGATACGCAGTATTTT
TRBD1	TRBV9	TRBJ1-4	-	CASSGQGEKGEKLFF	TGTGCCAGCAGCGGACAGGGGGAGAAAGGTGAAAAACTGTTTTTT
-	TRBV6-5	TRBJ1-6	-	CASSYSGGKPLHF	TGTGCCAGCAGTTACTCAGGTGGAAAACCCCTCCACTTT
-	TRBV28	TRBJ2-5	few	CASIRGGTFQETQYF	TGTGCCAGCATAAGGGGGGGGACTTTCCAAGAGACCCAGTACTTC
-	TRBV28	TRBJ2-5	-	CASSLEVDSLVGETQYF	TGTGCCAGCAGCCTTGAGGTTGACTCCCTGGTTGGAGAGACCCAGTACTTC
TRBD1	TRBV19	TRBJ2-1	few	CASLDRSSYNEQFF	TGTGCCAGTCTGGACAGGAGCTCCTACAATGAGCAGTTCTTC
-	TRBV7-2	TRBJ1-6	-	CASSLLVGLDSPLHF	TGTGCCAGCAGCTTATTAGTGGGGTTGGATTCACCCCTCCACTTT
TRBD1	TRBV6-5	TRBJ2-5	-	CASSYSSGDSIQETQYF	TGTGCCAGCAGTTACTCGAGTGGGGACAGTATACAAGAGACCCAGTACTTC
-	TRBV5-1	TRBJ2-1	many	CASSLSGDEQFF	TGCGCCAGCAGCTTGAGTGGCGATGAGCAGTTCTTC
TRBD1	TRBV7-9	TRBJ1-2	few	CASSLGQGATGYTF	TGTGCCAGCAGCTTGGGACAGGGGGCAACTGGCTACACCTTC
-	TRBV7-2	TRBJ1-3	few	CASSFTGSSGNTIYF	TGTGCCAGCAGCTTTACAGGGAGCTCTGGAAACACCATATATTTT
TRBD1	TRBV6-2/TRBV6-3	TRBJ2-3	-	CASSLGGDRVADTQYF	TGTGCCAGCAGTCTCGGCGGGGACAGGGTGGCAGATACGCAGTATTTT
-	TRBV28	TRBJ1-5	few	CASSWHSLNQPQHF	TGTGCCAGCAGTTGGCACAGCCTCAATCAGCCCCAGCATTTT
TRBD2	TRBV7-3	TRBJ2-1	few	CASSSYPGEGNEQFF	TGTGCCAGCAGCTCCTACCCCGGGGAGGGTAATGAGCAGTTCTTC
-	TRBV29-1	TRBJ1-4	few	CSVVGGRSNEKLFF	TGCAGCGTTGTTGGGGGCCGGTCTAATGAAAAACTGTTTTTT
-	TRBV7-2	TRBJ2-7	-	CASSFGRPGHEQYF	TGTGCCAGCAGCTTTGGGCGCCCTGGACACGAGCAGTACTTC
-	TRBV7-9	TRBJ1-6	-	CASSFNRAINSPLHF	TGTGCCAGCAGCTTCAACAGGGCGATCAATTCACCCCTCCACTTT
TRBD1	TRBV6-2/TRBV6-3	TRBJ2-5	many	CASSGTGETQYF	TGTGCCAGCAGCGGGACAGGAGAGACCCAGTACTTC
TRBD1	TRBV5-1	TRBJ1-6	-	CASSPVGGGNNSPLHF	TGCGCCAGCAGCCCGGTAGGAGGGGGCAATAATTCACCCCTCCACTTT
-	TRBV7-9	TRBJ2-1	many	CASSLGGVNEQFF	TGTGCCAGCAGTTTGGGGGGCGTCAATGAGCAGTTCTTC
TRBD1	TRBV15	TRBJ1-4	-	CATSSGSLDRDATNEKLFF	TGTGCCACCAGCAGCGGGTCTCTTGACAGGGACGCAACTAATGAAAAACTGTTTTTT
-	TRBV6-2/TRBV6-3	TRBJ2-1	few	CASSYWAGSNEQFF	TGTGCCAGCAGTTACTGGGCAGGGTCGAATGAGCAGTTCTTC
-	TRBV9	TRBJ2-3	-	CASSRGAQAPDTQYF	TGTGCCAGCAGCCGAGGGGCCCAAGCCCCAGATACGCAGTATTTT
TRBD2	TRBV20-1	TRBJ2-3	-	CSARGRLAGGLGTDTQYF	TGCAGTGCTAGAGGACGACTAGCGGGGGGTCTGGGCACAGATACGCAGTATTTT
TRBD2	TRBV7-3	TRBJ2-1	-	CASSQLAGRNAEQFF	TGTGCCAGCAGCCAACTAGCGGGGCGAAACGCTGAGCAGTTCTTC
-	TRBV29-1	TRBJ1-1	few	CSVEFSRGQGAFF	TGCAGCGTTGAGTTCTCCCGGGGGCAGGGAGCTTTCTTT
-	TRBV4-1	TRBJ2-2	-	CASSQAETYANTGELFF	TGCGCCAGCAGCCAAGCAGAAACGTACGCGAACACCGGGGAGCTGTTTTTT
-	TRBV21-1	TRBJ2-4	few	CASSKTRINIQYF	TGTGCCAGCAGCAAGACTCGGATTAACATTCAGTACTTC
-	TRBV18	TRBJ1-2	-	CASSRDLSDGYTF	TGTGCCAGCTCCAGGGACCTCTCCGATGGCTACACCTTC
TRBD1	TRBV20-1	TRBJ2-7	-	CSARDVQGAYEQYF	TGCAGTGCTAGAGATGTGCAGGGGGCTTACGAGCAGTACTTC
TRBD1	TRBV11-2	TRBJ1-4	-	CASSPDRASEKLFF	TGTGCCAGCAGCCCTGACAGGGCTAGTGAAAAACTGTTTTTT
-	TRBV20-1	TRBJ2-1	-	CSAREASGGRDNEQFF	TGCAGTGCTAGAGAGGCGTCGGGGGGCCGCGACAATGAGCAGTTCTTC
-	TRBV18	TRBJ1-6	many	CASSPLITGSNSPLHF	TGTGCCAGCTCACCTCTCATAACAGGGAGCAATTCACCCCTCCACTTT
-	TRBV28	TRBJ2-6	few	CASSPPGRAGANVLTF	TGTGCCAGCAGTCCCCCTGGTAGGGCAGGGGCCAACGTCCTGACTTTC
TRBD1	TRBV4-1	TRBJ1-6	few	CASSPRTGSNSPLHF	TGCGCCAGCAGCCCCAGGACAGGGAGCAATTCACCCCTCCACTTT
-	TRBV5-5	TRBJ2-5	-	CASSFGPTGQETQYF	TGTGCCAGCAGCTTCGGGCCGACGGGCCAAGAGACCCAGTACTTC
-	TRBV4-2	TRBJ2-2	-	CASSRFQISNTGELFF	TGTGCCAGCAGCCGATTCCAGATTTCCAACACCGGGGAGCTGTTTTTT
-	TRBV5-1	TRBJ2-1	few	CASSFAGSYNEQFF	TGCGCCAGCAGCTTTGCAGGCTCCTACAATGAGCAGTTCTTC
-	TRBV7-2	TRBJ1-5	-	CASSLQDSGQPQHF	TGTGCCAGCAGCTTACAGGACTCGGGACAGCCCCAGCATTTT
-	TRBV7-3	TRBJ2-1	-	CARTRGHEQFF	TGTGCCCGAACAAGGGGTCATGAGCAGTTCTTC
-	TRBV13	TRBJ2-7	-	CASSRRDAPYEQYF	TGTGCCAGCAGCCGACGGGATGCTCCCTACGAGCAGTACTTC
-	TRBV7-2	TRBJ2-1	few	CASSLQTQKYNEQFF	TGTGCCAGCAGCTTACAGACTCAAAAATACAATGAGCAGTTCTTC
-	TRBV20-1	TRBJ2-7	-	CSARSVVSYEQYF	TGCAGTGCTAGGAGCGTGGTCTCCTACGAGCAGTACTTC
TRBD1	TRBV4-1	TRBJ2-7	-	CASSQVGGTGYHEQYF	TGCGCCAGCAGCCAAGTGGGGGGGACAGGGTACCACGAGCAGTACTTC
TRBD2	TRBV30	TRBJ2-7	few	CAWRPTSGGYEQYF	TGTGCCTGGAGACCGACTAGCGGGGGGTACGAGCAGTACTTC
TRBD2	TRBV5-4	TRBJ2-7	-	CASSTGGAHSYEQYF	TGTGCCAGCAGCACGGGGGGGGCACACTCCTACGAGCAGTACTTC
TRBD1	TRBV4-1	TRBJ1-4	-	CASSQERGTGDEKLFF	TGCGCCAGCAGCCAAGAGAGGGGGACAGGGGATGAAAAACTGTTTTTT
-	TRBV20-1	TRBJ2-2	-	CSASRAVTGELFF	TGCAGTGCCTCGAGGGCGGTTACCGGGGAGCTGTTTTTT
TRBD1	TRBV7-8	TRBJ2-2	many	CASSRQGNTGELFF	TGTGCCAGCAGTCGACAGGGGAACACCGGGGAGCTGTTTTTT
TRBD2	TRBV3-1	TRBJ2-1	few	CASSRLAGLSYNEQFF	TGTGCCAGCAGCCGCCTAGCGGGCCTATCGTACAATGAGCAGTTCTTC
-	TRBV20-1	TRBJ1-1	-	CSAPPLDGLNTEAFF	TGCAGTGCTCCTCCACTGGACGGACTGAACACTGAAGCTTTCTTT